Listed below are T cell receptor beta chains from one sample, sequenced in a study of OX40 agonist ivuxolimab in advanced cancers. Some clones are missing from TCRdb's copy, which holds only in-frame ones; the method was immunoSEQ multiplex PCR. The data contain some 69,000 clones, around 90% of them singletons. The starting material was CD4+ or CD8+ T cells sorted from blood, obtained in a trial of the OX40 agonist ivuxolimab. These receptors all stem from an adult with an advanced solid tumor such as melanoma, head and neck, liver or kidney cancer. Each CDR3 is given with its conserved first and last residue. A D gene is named only where the DNA matches it firmly. Only part of the rows carry a size: once, few, many, or a class if the clone is expanded.

j_gene,v_gene,d_gene,abundance,CDR3nt,CDR3aa
TRBJ1-2,TRBV27,-,-,TGTGCCAGCAGTTTATCTAGTTGGGGGGGAAGGGGCTACACCTTC,CASSLSSWGGRGYTF
TRBJ2-7,TRBV5-4,-,once,TGTGCCAGCAGCTTGGGTTCCAGGGGAAACTACGAGCAGTACTTC,CASSLGSRGNYEQYF
TRBJ1-3,TRBV19,-,-,TGTGCCAGTAGTGACACGGCCTCTGGAAACACCATATATTTT,CASSDTASGNTIYF
TRBJ1-1,TRBV5-1,-,few,TGCGCCAGCAGCTTGTCCACTGGGAACACTGAAGCTTTCTTT,CASSLSTGNTEAFF
TRBJ2-5,TRBV5-8,-,once,TGTGCCAGCAGTCCGTATGCGAGAGAGGAGACCCAGTACTTC,CASSPYAREETQYF
TRBJ1-5,TRBV29-1,TRBD1,few,TGCAGCGCCCAACAGGGGCATCAGCCCCAGCATTTT,CSAQQGHQPQHF
TRBJ2-5,TRBV18,TRBD1,-,TGTGCCAGCTCACCCCAATTGACAGGGGGACCCCTCGGGATCCAGTACTTC,CASSPQLTGGPLGIQYF
TRBJ1-2,TRBV18,-,-,TGTGCCAGCTCACCCGGTGGGCAGGGTGGAAACTATGGCTACACCTTC,CASSPGGQGGNYGYTF
TRBJ2-1,TRBV5-1,-,-,TGCGCCAGCAGCTCAGGTAGCTCCTACAATGAGCAGTTCTTC,CASSSGSSYNEQFF
TRBJ1-1,TRBV7-8,-,-,TGTGCCAGCAGCTTACGACAGGAGGCTGTGGCTGAAGCTTTCTTT,CASSLRQEAVAEAFF
TRBJ1-2,TRBV30,-,-,TGTGCCTGGACTTATCTTTCGGACAGCCGCTATGGCTACACCTTC,CAWTYLSDSRYGYTF
TRBJ2-7,TRBV10-3,-,-,TGTGCCATCAGGGACACCATCTACGAGCAGTACTTC,CAIRDTIYEQYF
TRBJ2-4,TRBV11-1,TRBD1,once,TGTGCCAGCAGCTTATCCGGGACAGTTAAAAATTACATTCAGTACTTC,CASSLSGTVKNYIQYF
TRBJ2-1,TRBV18,TRBD1,-,TGTGCCAGCTCACCACCCCGGGACAGGACGAATGAGCAGTTCTTC,CASSPPRDRTNEQFF
TRBJ2-6,TRBV5-1,-,-,TGCGCCAGCAGCCCTAGTGGGGCCAACGTCCTGACTTTC,CASSPSGANVLTF
TRBJ2-2,TRBV5-1,-,-,TGCGCCAGCAGCTTGGACAGAAACACCGGGGAGCTGTTTTTT,CASSLDRNTGELFF
TRBJ2-3,TRBV7-9,TRBD2,-,TGTGCCAGCAGCGAACTAGCGGGGAGATCAGATACGCAGTATTTT,CASSELAGRSDTQYF
TRBJ2-7,TRBV6-6,TRBD1,-,TGTGCCAGCAGTTACACGACAGGGGGCTTGTACGAGCAGTACTTC,CASSYTTGGLYEQYF
TRBJ2-7,TRBV7-3,-,-,TGTGCCAGCAGCTTAAATGGGGGCTCCCTGAACGAGCAGTACTTC,CASSLNGGSLNEQYF
TRBJ2-7,TRBV2,TRBD1,few,TGTGCCAGTTCCCCCTTGGGACAGATATCCTACGAGCAGTACTTC,CASSPLGQISYEQYF
TRBJ2-7,TRBV15,-,-,TGTGCCACCAGCGAGGTAGGCCCCCCATTGCCCCAGTACTTC,CATSEVGPPLPQYF
TRBJ1-1,TRBV21-1,-,-,TGTGCCAGCAGCAAAAAGAGACAGCGATTAAACACTGAAGCTTTCTTT,CASSKKRQRLNTEAFF
TRBJ2-5,TRBV7-3,-,-,TGTGCCAGCAGCCCAAACGGGGGACTCGAGACCCAGTACTTC,CASSPNGGLETQYF
TRBJ2-7,TRBV2,TRBD1,-,TGTGCCAGCAGGTTCGGAACCGGGACAGGGGGCGAGCAGTACTTC,CASRFGTGTGGEQYF
TRBJ2-2,TRBV28,-,-,TGTGCCAGCACACCTCAGGGGTACACCGGGGAGCTGTTTTTT,CASTPQGYTGELFF
TRBJ2-3,TRBV2,-,-,TGTGCCAGCTGTGCCGCCCCTCCAGATACGCAGTATTTT,CASCAAPPDTQYF
TRBJ1-4,TRBV10-1,-,-,TGCGCCAGCAGTCCCGGGACCCAAGGAGGCATTGAAAAACTGTTTTTT,CASSPGTQGGIEKLFF
TRBJ2-6,TRBV19,-,-,TGTGCCACCACCTCCCGTGAGGCCAACGTCCTGACTTTC,CATTSREANVLTF
TRBJ2-6,TRBV28,-,once,TGTGCCAGCAGTTTGGGTGGGGGTTTTAGACCCTCTGGGGCCAACGTCCTGACTTTC,CASSLGGGFRPSGANVLTF
TRBJ2-7,TRBV19,-,-,TGTGCCAGTAGCCGGGACAATACCTACGAGCAGTACTTC,CASSRDNTYEQYF
TRBJ2-5,TRBV28,-,-,TGTGCCAGCAGCGCCCCTTCCCGCCCAGAGACCCAGTACTTC,CASSAPSRPETQYF
TRBJ1-1,TRBV6-5,-,-,TGTGCCAGCAGTGGTATCCTGAGTGAAGCTTTCTTT,CASSGILSEAFF
TRBJ2-7,TRBV18,-,-,TGTGCCAGCTCACCCCGGAACCTCGGGCAGGGTGGGGAGCAGTACTTC,CASSPRNLGQGGEQYF
TRBJ2-2,TRBV29-1,TRBD1,-,TGCAGCGGACGACAGGGGGTAAACACCGGGGAGCTGTTTTTT,CSGRQGVNTGELFF
TRBJ2-1,TRBV10-2,-,-,TGCGCCAGCAGTGGGGGACTTAGCTCCTACAATGAGCAGTTCTTC,CASSGGLSSYNEQFF
TRBJ2-7,TRBV29-1,-,-,TGCAGCGGGGGCGGGACGACCTACGAGCAGTACTTC,CSGGGTTYEQYF
TRBJ2-2,TRBV5-4,-,-,TGTGCCAGCAGCTTGGGACAGTTGGACACCGGGGAGCTGTTTTTT,CASSLGQLDTGELFF
TRBJ1-4,TRBV9,-,-,TGTGCCAGCAGCCAATCCATCCAGGGGAGGGGTGAAAAACTGTTTTTT,CASSQSIQGRGEKLFF
TRBJ1-2,TRBV11-2,-,-,TGTGCCAGCAGCTTAGGAGGTGGAGGCTATGGGGGCTACACCTTC,CASSLGGGGYGGYTF
TRBJ2-1,TRBV6-5,-,-,TGTGCCAGCAGTTACACCGGGGATGAGCAGTTCTTC,CASSYTGDEQFF
TRBJ2-7,TRBV19,TRBD2,-,TGTGCCAGTATCGTCGCGGGGGGACATGCCTGCTACGAGCAGTACTTC,CASIVAGGHACYEQYF
TRBJ1-2,TRBV15,-,-,TGTGCCACCAGCAGGACCCGGACGGCGGATGGCTACACCTTC,CATSRTRTADGYTF
TRBJ2-3,TRBV5-1,-,-,TGCGCCAGCAGCTTGGCCCCCGCAGATACGCAGTATTTT,CASSLAPADTQYF
TRBJ2-5,TRBV7-9,TRBD2,-,TGTGCCAGCAGCTCACCGAGGACTAGCGGGACCTCTAGGGAGACCCAGTACTTC,CASSSPRTSGTSRETQYF
TRBJ2-5,TRBV29-1,-,-,TGCAGCGTTGACAGGAACCAAGAGACCCAGTACTTC,CSVDRNQETQYF
TRBJ2-1,TRBV10-2,-,once,TGCGCCAGCACTGGATCGGAGTCAGCCGCTAATGAGCAGTTCTTC,CASTGSESAANEQFF
TRBJ2-3,TRBV7-9,-,few,TGTGCCAGCAGCTGGCAGGTCCCCGGGACGAGCACAGATACGCAGTATTTT,CASSWQVPGTSTDTQYF
TRBJ1-4,TRBV18,-,-,TGTGCCAGCTCAGCCTGGGGCAGTAATGAAAAACTGTTTTTT,CASSAWGSNEKLFF
TRBJ2-3,TRBV5-1,TRBD1,-,TGCGCCAGCAGCTTGGTTGCAGGGGGCCCCATCACAGATACGCAGTATTTT,CASSLVAGGPITDTQYF
TRBJ1-4,TRBV18,-,-,TGTGCCAGCTCACCCCTTCCTTCGGTCGGGAATGAAAAACTGTTTTTT,CASSPLPSVGNEKLFF
TRBJ2-5,TRBV11-2,-,-,TGTGCCAGCAGCTCAGGGGAGCTGAGAGAGACCCAGTACTTC,CASSSGELRETQYF
TRBJ2-1,TRBV5-4,TRBD1,-,TGTGCCAGCTCCCGGACAGGGGGCAATGAGCAGTTCTTC,CASSRTGGNEQFF
TRBJ2-5,TRBV5-6,TRBD2,-,TGTGCCAGCAGCTGGGGACTAGCGGGAGGTGGGGAGACCCAGTACTTC,CASSWGLAGGGETQYF
TRBJ2-7,TRBV4-1,TRBD1,-,TGCGCCAGCAGCCCGACAGGGGCCGCCTACGAGCAGTACTTC,CASSPTGAAYEQYF
TRBJ2-5,TRBV11-3,-,-,TGTGCCAGCAGCTTAGATGGGGGGTGGAGCGGGCCCGGAGAGACCCAGTACTTC,CASSLDGGWSGPGETQYF
TRBJ1-3,TRBV5-4,TRBD1,once,TGTGCCAGCAGCCGGGACAGGGACGTTGGAAACACCATATATTTT,CASSRDRDVGNTIYF
TRBJ2-3,TRBV5-1,TRBD2,-,TGCGCCAGCAGCTTGGTAGCGGGAGATCCCCCCGATACGCAGTATTTT,CASSLVAGDPPDTQYF
TRBJ2-1,TRBV10-1,-,-,TGCGCCAGCAGTGAGTTGGGGGGCAAGCAGTTCTTC,CASSELGGKQFF
TRBJ2-3,TRBV27,TRBD2,few,TGTGCCAGCAGTACCTATCGGACTAGCGGGGGCACAGATACGCAGTATTTT,CASSTYRTSGGTDTQYF